Listed here is a single T cell receptor (beta chain). The data derive from a study of blood T cell repertoires in COVID-19. Study summary: The samples span acute and convalescent COVID-19 from the United States, Italy and Spain. In each case, the material was cDNA or gDNA derived from T cells, B-cell-depleted T cells, or PBMCs.

As originally analysed: Estimation of nucleated cell counts was performed using reference gene primer amplification. Method: immunoSEQ multiplex PCR; TCRdb's copy keeps in-frame clones and lacks some. V and J calls plus clone size are reproduced from that table; the DNA served to infer D and trimming. In the table there are more than 50,000 clones, 80% to 90% of which are singletons. This CDR3 has 14 residues. J was trimmed by 5 bases and V by 5 bases; bases with no gene match: 2. The germline gives CDR1 MNHEY, CDR2 SVGAGI. The sequencing input was peripheral blood. The chain links TRBV6-5 to TRBJ1-6; 8 bases are a match to TRBD1. This clonotype was obtained from a man aged 55 to 69 with active COVID-19. The DNA of the CDR3 is TGTGCCAGCAGTCTGGGACAGGATAATTCACCCCTCCACTTT. Translation: CASSLGQDNSPLHF.